This TCR beta chain derives from a study of T cells in Graves' hyperthyroidism and ophthalmopathy. Study observations and caveats: The model made its ophthalmopathy prediction, and onset followed a median about 6.8 months later.

CDR1 and CDR2 (germline): SEHNR, FQNEAQ (reference sequence). The CDR3 is 13 amino acids. Trimming at V came to 0 bases and at J to 7 bases, leaving 2 bases not matched to a gene. This clonotype was found many times. Its antigen is currently unknown. TCR beta CDR3 regions were amplified from RNA transcripts. When the TCR CDR3 underwent first-round RT-PCR, the HTBI primer set was used. TCRdb analysed the multiplex PCR reads with MiXCR anew, one entry per CDR3 protein. The repertoire holds hundreds of thousands of distinct CDR3 sequences, 12% to 15% seen once, with 10% in the top ten. Stable disease denoted Graves' hyperthyroidism without ophthalmopathy progression within 18 months. The patients, who ranged from 18 to 65 in age, presented with newly diagnosed hyperthyroidism lasting under 2 months.

The TCR originated in a woman younger than 30 with Graves' hyperthyroidism. The gene calls are TRBV7-9 and TRBJ1-2; 7 nucleotides agree with TRBD1. Sample: blood. The CDR3 region has the DNA TGTGCCAGCAGCTTAGCGACAGGGACTGGCTACACCTTC. Protein product: CASSLATGTGYTF.